The 21 T cell receptor beta chains listed next were all sequenced from one sample in a study of memory CD8 T cells in hepatitis C reinfection. Regarding time point: pre-reinfection, 55 to 20 weeks before reinfection detection. Sorted cells were sequenced directly ex vivo without any in vitro expansion. Sequencing was performed with immunoSEQ multiplex PCR; in TCRdb, only in-frame clones are kept and a portion is missing. Of 45,000 to 65,000 clones listed, about nine tenths are singletons. Sequenced: naive CD8+ T cells sorted from blood. These TCRs come from a man between 18 and 29 years old with hepatitis C virus infection.

The chain joins TRBV27 to TRBJ2-1, with 13 bases lining up with TRBD2. In germline, CDR1 is MNHEY, CDR2 SMNVEV (reference sequence). Trimming cost V 10 bases and J 2 bases; bases outside gene matches: 2. CDR3 length: 14 amino acids. Written as DNA, the CDR3 is TGTGCCACCGGGACTAGCGGGACCTACAATGAGCAGTTCTTC. This sequence encodes CATGTSGTYNEQFF.

The chain combines TRBV11-2 with TRBJ2-1; 9 bases are a match to TRBD2. Germline loops: CDR1 SGHAT, CDR2 FQNNGV. With V trimmed by 5 bases and J by 8 bases, 7 bases remained unmatched. This CDR3 contains 14 residues. Written as DNA, the CDR3 is TGTGCCAGCAGCGTAGGCGGGGGGGCATATGAGCAGTTCTTC. This encodes CASSVGGGAYEQFF.

This clone was recorded once. The chain carries TRBV5-1 and TRBJ2-3; D is unclear. Trimming pared 4 bases from V and 5 bases from J, leaving 11 bases between. There are 13 residues in the CDR3. The germline CDR1 and CDR2 sequences are SGHRS and YFSETQ. DNA for the CDR3: TGCGCCAGCAGCGTGGCAGAGGAAGATACGCAGTATTTT. Translation: CASSVAEEDTQYF.

Of note for this clone: The same CDR3 can be traced to other DNA sequences in this sample. The chain combines TRBV5-8 with TRBJ2-1; 11 nucleotides line up with TRBD1. Looked up from germline, CDR1 is SGHTS and CDR2 is YDEGEE. V lost 4 bases and J lost 3; bases outside the gene matches: 3. There are 15 residues in the CDR3. The CDR3 spells CASSAGQGGYNEQFF. The CDR3 bases are TGTGCCAGCAGCGCGGGACAGGGGGGCTACAATGAGCAGTTCTTC.

The CDR3 nucleotides read TGTGCCAGCAGCGTTGGGGGGGGAGGCAACACTGAAGCTTTCTTT. This codes for CASSVGGGGNTEAFF. The chain employs TRBV9 and TRBJ1-1; possibly TRBD1 for D (5 bases). This CDR3 is 15 amino acids long. Trimming removed 2 bases from V and 2 bases from J, with 13 bases in between. The germline V gene has CDR1 SGDLS and CDR2 YYNGEE.

This rearrangement joins TRBV5-4 to TRBJ1-2; D possibly corresponds to TRBD1 (5 bases). CDR1 is SGHNT and CDR2 is YYREEE in the germline V gene (reference sequence). V was shortened by 2 bases and J by 7 bases, with 12 bases between the two germline ends. This CDR3 comprises 13 residues. Here the CDR3 reads CASSFGEGLGYTF. CDR3 DNA: TGTGCCAGCAGCTTCGGGGAGGGGCTTGGCTACACCTTC.

The chain employs TRBV6-5 and TRBJ1-1, with D hard to call. The CDR3 extends over 13 amino acids. Looked up from germline, CDR1 is MNHEY and CDR2 is SVGAGI. V was clipped by 2 bases and J by 1 base, with 5 bases between them. The CDR3 DNA is TGTGCCAGCAGTTACGCGGGGAACACTGAAGCTTTCTTT. Translated, it gives CASSYAGNTEAFF.

This clone was seen just once. The V gene is TRBV19, the J gene TRBJ2-3; the D is unclear. Germline V CDR1 and CDR2: LNHDA, SQIVND (reference sequence). V lost 5 bases to trimming and J lost 11 bases, with 14 bases between them. This CDR3 contains 12 residues. CDR3: CASSARLPEQYF. CDR3 DNA sequence: TGTGCCAGTAGTGCGAGGTTGCCGGAGCAGTATTTT.

The V call is TRBV5-6, the J call TRBJ1-2, with TRBD1 matching over 8 bases. The CDR3 spans 14 residues. Trimming cost V 0 bases and J 4 bases; bases outside gene matches: 2. The germline V gene has CDR1 SGHDT and CDR2 YYEEEE. The CDR3 region has the DNA TGTGCCAGCAGCTTGGGACAGGGGACCTATGGCTACACCTTC. It yields the protein CASSLGQGTYGYTF.

The chain has TRBV19 and TRBJ1-5; D unresolved. Germline V gene lookup returns CDR1 LNHDA and CDR2 SQIVND (reference sequence). The CDR3 totals 15 residues. Trimming left V 3 bases short and J 0 bases short, with 9 bases between. This chain's CDR3 is CASSISGNSNQPQHF. In DNA, the CDR3 is TGTGCCAGTAGTATTTCGGGGAATAGCAATCAGCCCCAGCATTTT. Variable domain in full (rest from reference TRBV19 and TRBJ1-5): DGGITQSPKYLFRKEGQNVTLSCEQNLNHDAMYWYRQDPGQGLRLIYYSQIVNDFQKGDIAEGYSVSREKKESFPLTVTSAQKNPTAFYLCASSISGNSNQPQHFGDGTRLSIL.

The chain links TRBV7-9 to TRBJ1-6; 8 bases match TRBD1. Per germline, CDR1 SEHNR and CDR2 FQNEAQ (reference sequence). The V gene end was trimmed by 2 bases and the J gene end by 0 bases; junction bases not matched to a gene: 6. The CDR3 covers 18 residues. CDR3 in DNA: TGTGCCAGCAGCTTATCCCGGACAGGGAGCTCCTATAATTCACCCCTCCACTTT. It yields the protein CASSLSRTGSSYNSPLHF.

The rearrangement joins TRBV2 to TRBJ2-7; D is perhaps TRBD1 (6 bases). The CDR3 loop spans 15 amino acids. The V end was cut by 1 base, the J end by 2 bases, with 12 bases between. Germline V gene sequence: CDR1 SNHLY, CDR2 FYNNEI. CDR3 residues: CASSEGRAGAYEQYV. The CDR3 nucleotides are TGTGCCAGCAGTGAAGGGCGGGCAGGGGCCTACGAGCAGTACGTC.

J is TRBJ2-7 and V is TRBV4-1, with 10 bases that match TRBD1. Germline V gene sequence: CDR1 MGHRA, CDR2 YSYEKL. This CDR3 region has 14 residues. Germline trimming cut 2 bases from V and 7 bases from J; bases unmatched to any gene: 5. CDR3 amino acids: CASSQSGTGDEQYV. The CDR3 DNA reads as TGCGCCAGCAGCCAATCCGGGACAGGGGATGAGCAGTACGTC.

This chain uses TRBV19 with TRBJ2-3, with 10 bases aligning to TRBD1. The junction had 11 bases not matched to a gene; V was cut back by 3 bases and J by 2 bases. This CDR3 comprises 18 residues. Germline lookup yields CDR1 LNHDA and CDR2 SQIVND (reference sequence). CDR3 sequence (DNA): TGTGCCAGTAGTATGGGACAGGGGCTGACTATCTCCACAGATACGCAGTATTTT. Amino acids: CASSMGQGLTISTDTQYF.

V is TRBV2 and J is TRBJ2-1, with 7 bases lining up with TRBD1. J was trimmed by 8 bases and V by 6 bases; bases with no gene match: 10. The length of the CDR3 is 14 residues. CDR1 SNHLY and CDR2 FYNNEI come from the germline V gene. CDR3 region: CASSSLPTGDEQFF. The CDR3 DNA follows: TGTGCCAGCAGCTCCCTTCCCACAGGGGATGAGCAGTTCTTC.

The chain combines TRBV28 with TRBJ2-7; 7 nucleotides agree with TRBD1. CDR1 and CDR2 from the germline V gene are MDHEN and SYDVKM. The CDR3 sequence is 14 residues long. The J segment lost 7 bases and the V segment lost 4 bases, leaving 10 bases of the junction unmatched. CDR3 in DNA: TGTGCCAGCAGTTCCAGGGGGTTCCCGGGGGAGCAGTACTTC. Translation: CASSSRGFPGEQYF.

Of note for this clone: The same CDR3 can be traced to other DNA sequences in this sample. The V gene is TRBV19, the J gene TRBJ2-4, with 7 nucleotides matching TRBD1. The CDR3 is made up of 15 amino acids. V lost 7 bases and J lost 9; bases outside the gene matches: 15. Germline V gene sequence: CDR1 LNHDA, CDR2 SQIVND (reference sequence). CDR3 in DNA: TGTGCCAGTACTCACGGAACAGGGGTGTTGGGCATTCAGTACTTC. This sequence encodes CASTHGTGVLGIQYF.

The V gene is TRBV25-1, the J gene TRBJ1-5; D call uncertain. CDR3 size: 12 residues. V was trimmed by 3 bases and J by 13 bases, leaving 13 bases between them. Germline-derived CDR1 and CDR2 are MGHDK and SYGVNS. CDR3 sequence (DNA): TGTGCCAGCAGTGATTACACCGGCGGGCAGCATTTT. Translation gives CASSDYTGGQHF.

The V call is TRBV6-6, the J call TRBJ2-2, with unresolved D. The germline V gene has CDR1 MNHNY and CDR2 SVGAGI (reference sequence). The CDR3 has 13 residues. Trimming stripped 6 bases from V and 4 bases from J, with 9 bases between. The DNA for the CDR3 is TGTGCCAGCAGGTTGTATAGCACCGGGGAGCTGTTTTTT. Translated, it gives CASRLYSTGELFF.

This clone turned up a few times. The chain joins TRBV5-4 to TRBJ2-3; 8 nucleotides match TRBD2. From germline, CDR1 is SGHNT and CDR2 YYREEE (reference sequence). V lost 1 base, J lost 4 bases, and 5 bases stayed unmatched. The CDR3 totals 15 residues. The CDR3 nucleotides are TGTGCCAGCAGCTTGCGGGGCGGGGGGTCAGATACGCAGTATTTT. It is translated as CASSLRGGGSDTQYF.

The genes are TRBV11-2 and TRBJ2-1, with 7 nucleotides matching TRBD2. Germline V gene data show CDR1 as SGHAT and CDR2 as FQNNGV. V lost 5 bases, J lost 7 bases, and 8 bases stayed unmatched. This CDR3 is built from 14 residues. CDR3 region: CASSPTGLNNEQFF. As DNA, the CDR3 is TGTGCCAGCAGCCCAACGGGACTAAATAATGAGCAGTTCTTC.